This TCR beta chain was identified during a study of blood T cell repertoires in COVID-19. This table comes from immunoSEQ multiplex PCR, and its TCRdb copy is limited to in-frame clones, with some not included. Here the sample spans about 190,000 clones, approximately 84% being singletons. Germline loops: CDR1 MNHEY, CDR2 SMNVEV (reference sequence). After removal of 5 bases from V and 2 bases from J, the junction contained 14 bases not matched to a gene. This CDR3 contains 18 residues. The chain uses TRBV27 and TRBJ2-1; 8 nucleotides match TRBD1. The sample consisted of PBMCs or T cells enriched from blood (not recorded which). The source of this sequence is a woman in her twenties or thirties who had recovered from COVID-19. The CDR3 sequence: CASSQQNFRDRTYNEQFF. In DNA, the CDR3 is TGTGCCAGCAGTCAACAGAACTTCCGGGACAGGACCTACAATGAGCAGTTCTTC.